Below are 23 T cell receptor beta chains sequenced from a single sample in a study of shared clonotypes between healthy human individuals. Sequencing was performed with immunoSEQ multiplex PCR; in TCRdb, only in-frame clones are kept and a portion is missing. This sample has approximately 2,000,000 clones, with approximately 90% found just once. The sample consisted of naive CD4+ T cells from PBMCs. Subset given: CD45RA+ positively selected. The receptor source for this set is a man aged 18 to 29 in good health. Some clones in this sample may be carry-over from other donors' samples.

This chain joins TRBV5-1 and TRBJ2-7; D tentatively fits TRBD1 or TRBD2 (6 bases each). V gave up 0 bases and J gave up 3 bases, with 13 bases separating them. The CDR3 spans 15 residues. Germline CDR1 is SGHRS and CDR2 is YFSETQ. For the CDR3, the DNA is TGCGCCAGCAGCTTGGCTGCGGGACACTACTACGAGCAGTACTTC. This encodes CASSLAAGHYYEQYF.

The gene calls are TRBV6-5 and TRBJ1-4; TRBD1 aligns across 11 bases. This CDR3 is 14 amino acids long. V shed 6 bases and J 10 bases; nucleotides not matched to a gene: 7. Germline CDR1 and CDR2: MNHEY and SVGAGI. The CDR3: CASRSPGQGGKLFF. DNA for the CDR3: TGTGCCAGCAGATCCCCGGGACAGGGGGGAAAACTGTTTTTT.

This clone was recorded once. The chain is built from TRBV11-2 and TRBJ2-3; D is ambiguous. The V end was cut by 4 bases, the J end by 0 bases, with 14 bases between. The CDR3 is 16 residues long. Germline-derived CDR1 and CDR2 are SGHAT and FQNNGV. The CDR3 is CASSSLLGLSTDTQYF. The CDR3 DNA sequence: TGTGCCAGCAGCTCCCTCTTGGGGTTAAGCACAGATACGCAGTATTTT.

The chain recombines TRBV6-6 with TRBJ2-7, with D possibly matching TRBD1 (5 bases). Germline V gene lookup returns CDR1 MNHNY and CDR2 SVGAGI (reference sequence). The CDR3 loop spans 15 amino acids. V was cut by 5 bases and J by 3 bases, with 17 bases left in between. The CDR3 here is CASSPPGRTNYEQYF. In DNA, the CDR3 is TGTGCCAGCAGTCCCCCCGGAAGGACAAACTACGAGCAGTACTTC.

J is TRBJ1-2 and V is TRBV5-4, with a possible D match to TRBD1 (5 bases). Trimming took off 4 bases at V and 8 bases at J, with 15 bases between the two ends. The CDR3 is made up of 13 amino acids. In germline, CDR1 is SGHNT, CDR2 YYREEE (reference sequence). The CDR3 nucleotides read TGTGCCAGCAGCCAAAAACAGGACGGGGGCTACACCTTC. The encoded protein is CASSQKQDGGYTF.

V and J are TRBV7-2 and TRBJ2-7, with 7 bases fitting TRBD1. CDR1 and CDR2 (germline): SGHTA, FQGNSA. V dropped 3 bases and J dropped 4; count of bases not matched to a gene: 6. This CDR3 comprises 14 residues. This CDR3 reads CASSLDRSLYEQYF. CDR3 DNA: TGTGCCAGCAGCTTGGACAGGTCCTTGTACGAGCAGTACTTC.

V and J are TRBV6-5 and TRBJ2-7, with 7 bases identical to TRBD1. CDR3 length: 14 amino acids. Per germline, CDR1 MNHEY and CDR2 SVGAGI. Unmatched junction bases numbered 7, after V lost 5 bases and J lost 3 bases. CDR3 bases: TGTGCCAGCAGTAAGGAGACAGGGTACTACGAGCAGTACTTC. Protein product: CASSKETGYYEQYF.

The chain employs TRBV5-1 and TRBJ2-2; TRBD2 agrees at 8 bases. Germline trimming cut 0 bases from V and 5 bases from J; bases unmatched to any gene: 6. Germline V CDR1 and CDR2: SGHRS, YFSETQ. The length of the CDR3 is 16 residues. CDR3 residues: CASSLVLAGTTGELFF. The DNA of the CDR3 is TGCGCCAGCAGCTTGGTCCTAGCGGGTACTACCGGGGAGCTGTTTTTT.

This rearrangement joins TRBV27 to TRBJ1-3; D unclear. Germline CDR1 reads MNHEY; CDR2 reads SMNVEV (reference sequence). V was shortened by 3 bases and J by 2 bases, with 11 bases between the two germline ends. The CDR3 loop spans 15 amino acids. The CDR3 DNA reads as TGTGCCAGCAGTTTTGGGGTCGGTGCTGGAAACACCATATATTTT. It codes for CASSFGVGAGNTIYF.

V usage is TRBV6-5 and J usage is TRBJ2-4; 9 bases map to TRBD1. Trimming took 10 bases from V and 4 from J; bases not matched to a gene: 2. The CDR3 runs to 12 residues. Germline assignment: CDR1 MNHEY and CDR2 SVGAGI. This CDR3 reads CATGQGKNIQYF. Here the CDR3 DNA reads TGTGCCACCGGACAGGGGAAAAACATTCAGTACTTC.

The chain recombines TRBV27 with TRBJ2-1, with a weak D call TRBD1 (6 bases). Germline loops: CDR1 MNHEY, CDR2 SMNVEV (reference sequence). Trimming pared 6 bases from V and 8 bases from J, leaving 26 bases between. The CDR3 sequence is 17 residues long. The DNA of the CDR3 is TGTGCCAGCAGGGGCAGGGTCAGGGGACGACACGACTATGAGCAGTTCTTC. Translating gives CASRGRVRGRHDYEQFF.

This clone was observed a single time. CDR3 in DNA: TGTGCCAGCAGCTCCCGTCTAGCTCAAGTCTACAATGAGCAGTTCTTC. The encoded protein is CASSSRLAQVYNEQFF. The V gene is TRBV11-1, the J gene TRBJ2-1; maybe TRBD2 (5 bases). V lost 4 bases and J lost 3, with 16 bases in between. Per germline, CDR1 SGHAT and CDR2 FQDESV (reference sequence). The CDR3 runs 16 residues.

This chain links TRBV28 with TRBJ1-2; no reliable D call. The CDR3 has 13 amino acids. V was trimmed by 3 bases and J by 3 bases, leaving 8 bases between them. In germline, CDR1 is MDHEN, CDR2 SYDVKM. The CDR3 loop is CASSFDLDYGYTF. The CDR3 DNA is TGTGCCAGCAGTTTTGACCTGGACTATGGCTACACCTTC.

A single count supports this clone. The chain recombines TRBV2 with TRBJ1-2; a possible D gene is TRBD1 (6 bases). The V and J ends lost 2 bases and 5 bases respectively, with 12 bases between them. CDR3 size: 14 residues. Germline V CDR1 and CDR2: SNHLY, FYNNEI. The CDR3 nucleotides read TGTGCCAGCAGTGAATCTGGGGGCGCGTATGGCTACACCTTC. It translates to CASSESGGAYGYTF.

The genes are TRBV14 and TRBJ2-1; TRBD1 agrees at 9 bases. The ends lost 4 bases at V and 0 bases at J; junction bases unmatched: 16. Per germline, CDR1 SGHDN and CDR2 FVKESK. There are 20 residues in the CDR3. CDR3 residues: CASSPLPGQGSTGSYNEQFF. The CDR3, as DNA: TGTGCCAGCAGCCCCCTACCGGGACAGGGTTCGACGGGCTCCTACAATGAGCAGTTCTTC. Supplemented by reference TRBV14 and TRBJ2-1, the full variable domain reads EAGVTQFPSHSVIEKGQTVTLRCDPISGHDNLYWYRRVMGKEIKFLLHFVKESKQDESGMPNNRFLAERTGGTYSTLKVQPAELEDSGVYFCASSPLPGQGSTGSYNEQFFGPGTRLTVL.

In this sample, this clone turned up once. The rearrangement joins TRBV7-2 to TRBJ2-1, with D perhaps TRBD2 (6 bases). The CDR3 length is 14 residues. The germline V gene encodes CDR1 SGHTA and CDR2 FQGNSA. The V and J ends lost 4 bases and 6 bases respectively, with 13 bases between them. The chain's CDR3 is CASSSLTGVNEQFF. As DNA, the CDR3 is TGTGCCAGCAGCTCTCTGACGGGAGTCAATGAGCAGTTCTTC.

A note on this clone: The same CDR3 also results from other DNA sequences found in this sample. The CDR3 DNA follows: TGTGCCAGCAGTCCGACAGGAACTGAAGCTTTCTTT. Amino acid sequence: CASSPTGTEAFF. The chain combines TRBV28 with TRBJ1-1; D is possibly TRBD1 (6 bases). The ends were cut back, 5 bases at V and 5 bases at J, with 9 bases in the middle. Germline loops: CDR1 MDHEN, CDR2 SYDVKM. The CDR3 length is 12 residues.

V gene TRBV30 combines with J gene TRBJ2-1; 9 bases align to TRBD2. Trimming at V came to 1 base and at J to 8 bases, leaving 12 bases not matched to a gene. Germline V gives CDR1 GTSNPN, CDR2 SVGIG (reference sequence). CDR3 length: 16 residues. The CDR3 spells CAWSAGTSRSMDEQFF. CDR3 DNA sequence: TGTGCCTGGAGTGCCGGGACTAGCCGGAGCATGGATGAGCAGTTCTTC.

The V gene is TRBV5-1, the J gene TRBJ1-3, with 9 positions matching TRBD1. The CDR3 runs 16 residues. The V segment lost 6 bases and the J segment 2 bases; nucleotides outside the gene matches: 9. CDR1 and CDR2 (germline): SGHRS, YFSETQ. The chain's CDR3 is CASNPGGQGTGNTIYF. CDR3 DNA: TGCGCCAGCAACCCTGGGGGACAGGGTACTGGAAACACCATATATTTT. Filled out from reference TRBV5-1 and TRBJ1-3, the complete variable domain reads KAGVTQTPRYLIKTRGQQVTLSCSPISGHRSVSWYQQTPGQGLQFLFEYFSETQRNKGNFPGRFSGRQFSNSRSEMNVSTLELGDSALYLCASNPGGQGTGNTIYFGEGSWLTVV.

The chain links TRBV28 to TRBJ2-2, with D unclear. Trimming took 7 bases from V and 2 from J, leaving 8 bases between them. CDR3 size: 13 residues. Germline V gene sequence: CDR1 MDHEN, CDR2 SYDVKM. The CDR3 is CASMRLNTGELFF. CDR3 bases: TGTGCCAGCATGCGGCTCAACACCGGGGAGCTGTTTTTT.

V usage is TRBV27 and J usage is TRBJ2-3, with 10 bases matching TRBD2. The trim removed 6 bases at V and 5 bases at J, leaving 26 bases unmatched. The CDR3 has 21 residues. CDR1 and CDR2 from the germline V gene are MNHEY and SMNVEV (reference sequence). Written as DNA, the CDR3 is TGTGCCAGCAGCCTCAGGGGGCGGGGGTTCTCTAGCGGGAGTTCGGTAGATACGCAGTATTTT. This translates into CASSLRGRGFSSGSSVDTQYF.

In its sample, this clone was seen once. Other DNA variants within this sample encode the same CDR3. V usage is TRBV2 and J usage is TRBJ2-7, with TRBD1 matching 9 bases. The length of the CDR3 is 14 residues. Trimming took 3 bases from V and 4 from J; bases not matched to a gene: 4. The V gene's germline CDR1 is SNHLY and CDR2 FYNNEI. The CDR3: CASSDQGQGYEQYF. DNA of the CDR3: TGTGCCAGCAGTGATCAGGGACAGGGTTACGAGCAGTACTTC.

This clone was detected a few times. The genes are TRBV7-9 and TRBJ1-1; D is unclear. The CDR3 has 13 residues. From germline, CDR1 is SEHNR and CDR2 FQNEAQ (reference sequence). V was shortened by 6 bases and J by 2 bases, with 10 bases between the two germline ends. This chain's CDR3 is CASSTDGNTEAFF. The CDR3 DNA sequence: TGTGCCAGCAGTACGGACGGAAACACTGAAGCTTTCTTT.